The source of this T cell receptor (beta chain) is a study of PD-1 blockade in classical Hodgkin lymphoma. This clone came up a few times. TCRdb's table, derived via immunoSEQ multiplex PCR, lists solely in-frame clones and lacks some. The sample lists about 2,000 clones; 70% to 85% were seen once. No patient escaped relapse after autologous stem cell transplantation, and brentuximab vedotin exposure varied. Thawed PBMCs were the source of CD8+ T cells, obtained through magnetic negative selection. V was cut by 7 bases and J by 4 bases, with 14 bases left in between. The CDR3 contains 14 residues. CDR1 and CDR2 from the germline V gene are ENHRY and SYGVKD.

The chain links TRBV10-3 to TRBJ2-1; TRBD2 might be the D (7 bases). The sequences come from CD8+ T cells from blood, collected at baseline. This TCR was recovered from a human donor with classical Hodgkin lymphoma. The CDR3 DNA follows: TGTGCCATCAACCAGGAGGGGGGGTACAATGAGCAGTTCTTC. Its protein product is CAINQEGGYNEQFF.